One and the same sample provided the 17 T cell receptor beta chains below, sequenced in a study of type 1 regulatory T cells (dated by TCRdb to the early 2020s). For sequencing, an Illumina MiSeq was employed. TCRdb handled the public reads itself, with Q25 trimming in fastp and clone calling in MiXCR, and kept productive beta chains. Each entry merges the rows of one CDR3 protein and shows their most common DNA and genes. The sample profile shows about 100,000 distinct CDR3 sequences; 30% to 35% of them were found once. The ten largest make up roughly 2.4% of the sample. Sequencing used CD4+ T cells, either the whole sample or a sorted fraction (not recorded which). All receptors derive from a human donor in good health.

This clonotype was picked up a small number of times. The V and J genes are TRBV7-9 and TRBJ1-4; 8 bases map to TRBD1. This CDR3 contains 18 residues. The junction had 10 bases not matched to a gene; V was cut back by 4 bases and J by 0 bases. Germline V gene sequence: CDR1 SEHNR, CDR2 FQNEAQ (reference sequence). CDR3 nucleotides: TGTGCCAGCAGCTCAGCAGGGGGCATCGTAACAACTAATGAAAAACTGTTTTTT. Protein sequence: CASSSAGGIVTTNEKLFF.

The chain couples TRBV5-1 to TRBJ2-7, with D possibly being TRBD2 (6 bases). Trimming took off 1 base at V and 2 bases at J, with 16 bases between the two ends. In germline, CDR1 is SGHRS, CDR2 YFSETQ. The CDR3 runs to 16 residues. Here the CDR3 DNA reads TGCGCCAGCAGCTTGATCCTTAGCGGTATTGCCTACGAGCAGTACTTC. Translating it yields CASSLILSGIAYEQYF.

The rearrangement joins TRBV18 to TRBJ1-3; D uncertain. V shed 6 bases and J shed 4 bases, with 10 bases lying between them. Germline CDR1 is KGHSH and CDR2 is LQKENI. The length of the CDR3 is 13 residues. The CDR3 DNA is TGTGCCAGCTCCCCCGATAACGGAAACACCATATATTTT. Amino acids: CASSPDNGNTIYF.

The rearrangement joins TRBV7-2 to TRBJ2-5; D unresolved. This CDR3 contains 11 residues. V was pared by 5 bases and J by 7 bases, with 8 bases between. Germline assignment: CDR1 SGHTA and CDR2 FQGNSA. CDR3 sequence (DNA): TGTGCCAGCAGCCCCGACGTGACCCAGTACTTC. It yields the protein CASSPDVTQYF.

The chain employs TRBV10-3 and TRBJ2-7; 8 bases are a match to TRBD2. The V gene's germline CDR1 is ENHRY and CDR2 SYGVKD. After removal of 11 bases from V and 3 bases from J, the junction contained 9 bases not matched to a gene. CDR3 length equals 13 residues. In nucleotides, the CDR3 is TGTGCCGTTCGGGGTAGCGGGAACTACGAGCAGTACTTC. It is translated as CAVRGSGNYEQYF.

The CDR3 loop is CASSFALERLNEQFF. DNA of the CDR3: TGTGCCAGCAGCTTTGCACTAGAGAGGTTGAATGAGCAGTTCTTC. This chain uses TRBV7-9 with TRBJ2-1; maybe TRBD2 (5 bases). V was clipped by 3 bases and J by 7 bases, with 16 bases between them. The CDR3 is 15 residues long. The germline gives CDR1 SEHNR, CDR2 FQNEAQ (reference sequence).

This clonotype was counted at least ten times. The rearrangement links TRBV15 to TRBJ2-6; 8 bases agree with TRBD1. CDR3 size: 15 residues. The ends lost 9 bases at V and 0 bases at J; junction bases unmatched: 4. CDR1 and CDR2 from the germline V gene are LNHNV and YYDKDF (reference sequence). The CDR3 spells CATTTGGSGANVLTF. DNA for the CDR3: TGTGCCACTACTACAGGGGGCTCTGGGGCCAACGTCCTGACTTTC.

The genes are TRBV7-9 and TRBJ1-1; no clear D. Germline lookup yields CDR1 SEHNR and CDR2 FQNEAQ (reference sequence). This CDR3 has 13 residues. The germline V and J ends were trimmed by 3 bases and 6 bases, with 11 bases remaining between them. The CDR3 sequence is CASSFLGIPEAFF. CDR3 bases: TGTGCCAGCAGCTTCCTAGGGATCCCTGAAGCTTTCTTT.

V is TRBV7-2 and J is TRBJ2-3; D is unresolved. CDR3 length: 13 residues. V was clipped by 2 bases and J by 4 bases, with 7 bases between them. Germline V gene lookup returns CDR1 SGHTA and CDR2 FQGNSA. CDR3 loop: CASSLLGPDTQYF. CDR3 DNA sequence: TGTGCCAGCAGCTTATTAGGACCAGATACGCAGTATTTT.

This clonotype was observed a few times. The rearrangement joins TRBV7-7 to TRBJ1-4; D is unresolved. V lost 2 bases to trimming and J lost 7 bases, with 8 bases between them. The CDR3 consists of 13 residues. Per the germline V gene, CDR1 is SSHAT and CDR2 is FNYEAQ (reference sequence). Written as DNA, the CDR3 is TGTGCCAGCAGCTTAATGGTGGGTGAAAAACTGTTTTTT. It is translated as CASSLMVGEKLFF.

J is TRBJ2-1 and V is TRBV25-1; TRBD2 agrees at 15 bases. The V gene's germline CDR1 is MGHDK and CDR2 SYGVNS. The CDR3 spans 16 residues. Trimming at V came to 5 bases and at J to 10 bases, leaving 9 bases not matched to a gene. CDR3 sequence: CASSRGRTSGRGEQFF. The CDR3 region has the DNA TGTGCCAGCAGTAGGGGGCGGACTAGCGGGAGGGGCGAGCAGTTCTTC.

This chain connects TRBV4-1 to TRBJ2-2, with TRBD2 as a possible D gene (7 bases). CDR3 length: 17 residues. Germline CDR1 reads MGHRA; CDR2 reads YSYEKL. V lost 4 bases and J 5 bases, leaving 20 bases between the germline ends. This CDR3 is CASSPWGGARGTGELFF. CDR3 bases: TGCGCCAGCAGCCCCTGGGGGGGGGCGAGAGGGACCGGGGAGCTGTTTTTT.

The chain uses TRBV20-1 and TRBJ2-7, with 9 bases fitting TRBD2. V dropped 2 bases and J dropped 2; count of bases not matched to a gene: 4. Germline-derived CDR1 and CDR2 are DFQATT and SNEGSKA (reference sequence). The CDR3 runs 14 residues. The CDR3 DNA sequence: TGCAGTGCTAGACTAGCGGGGATGGCCTACGAGCAGTACTTC. It specifies CSARLAGMAYEQYF.

The chain uses TRBV11-2 and TRBJ2-2; weak D call: TRBD2 (5 bases). Germline V gives CDR1 SGHAT, CDR2 FQNNGV. V was clipped by 1 base and J by 5 bases, with 11 bases between them. The CDR3 is made up of 15 amino acids. CDR3 region: CASSLAGIFTGELFF. In nucleotides, the CDR3 is TGTGCCAGCAGCTTAGCGGGGATATTTACCGGGGAGCTGTTTTTT. The full variable domain, its missing parts supplied by reference TRBV11-2 and TRBJ2-2, is EAGVAQSPRYKIIEKRQSVAFWCNPISGHATLYWYQQILGQGPKLLIQFQNNGVVDDSQLPKDRFSAERLKGVDSTLKIQPAKLEDSAVYLCASSLAGIFTGELFFGEGSRLTVL.

This clonotype has more than one count but fewer than ten. This chain joins TRBV4-1 and TRBJ1-6; 9 bases are shared with TRBD1. Germline V gene data show CDR1 as MGHRA and CDR2 as YSYEKL. Trimming cost V 0 bases and J 8 bases; bases outside gene matches: 5. This CDR3 has 16 residues. The chain's CDR3 is CASSQEQGADYSPLHF. CDR3 coding DNA: TGCGCCAGCAGCCAAGAACAGGGGGCGGATTATTCACCCCTCCACTTT.

This clonotype appeared a few times. V usage is TRBV27 and J usage is TRBJ1-2; 8 positions agree with TRBD1. CDR1 MNHEY and CDR2 SMNVEV come from the germline V gene (reference sequence). Trimming at V came to 6 bases and at J to 3 bases, leaving 3 bases not matched to a gene. CDR3 length equals 13 residues. The CDR3 loop is CASSKDRDYGYTF. CDR3 in DNA: TGTGCCAGCAGCAAGGACAGGGACTATGGCTACACCTTC.

This rearrangement joins TRBV7-2 to TRBJ2-5; D uncertain. The length of the CDR3 is 14 residues. The germline CDR1 and CDR2 sequences are SGHTA and FQGNSA. Trimming stripped 3 bases from V and 4 bases from J, with 12 bases between. CDR3 coding DNA: TGTGCCAGCAGCTTCATGAGGTCGGTAGAGACCCAGTACTTC. Amino acids: CASSFMRSVETQYF. Together with reference TRBV7-2 and TRBJ2-5, the CDR3 gives the full variable domain: GAGVSQSPSNKVTEKGKDVELRCDPISGHTALYWYRQSLGQGLEFLIYFQGNSAPDKSGLPSDRFSAERTGGSVSTLTIQRTQQEDSAVYLCASSFMRSVETQYFGPGTRLLVL.